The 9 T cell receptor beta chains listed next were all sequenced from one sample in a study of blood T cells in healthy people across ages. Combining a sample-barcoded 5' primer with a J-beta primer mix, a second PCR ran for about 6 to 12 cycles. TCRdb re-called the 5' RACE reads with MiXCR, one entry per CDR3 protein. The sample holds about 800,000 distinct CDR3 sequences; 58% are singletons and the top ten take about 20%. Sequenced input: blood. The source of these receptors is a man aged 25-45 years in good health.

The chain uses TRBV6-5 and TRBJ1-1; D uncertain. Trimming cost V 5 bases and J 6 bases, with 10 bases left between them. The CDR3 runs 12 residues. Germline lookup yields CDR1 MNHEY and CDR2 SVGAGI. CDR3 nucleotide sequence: TGTGCCAGCAGTATAGGGTTCGCTGAAGCTTTCTTT. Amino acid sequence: CASSIGFAEAFF.

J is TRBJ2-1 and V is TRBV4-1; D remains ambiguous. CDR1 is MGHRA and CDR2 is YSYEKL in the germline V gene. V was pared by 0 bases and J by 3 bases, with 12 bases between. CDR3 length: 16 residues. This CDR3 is CASSQDLRTVYNEQFF. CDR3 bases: TGCGCCAGCAGCCAAGATCTACGCACCGTCTACAATGAGCAGTTCTTC.

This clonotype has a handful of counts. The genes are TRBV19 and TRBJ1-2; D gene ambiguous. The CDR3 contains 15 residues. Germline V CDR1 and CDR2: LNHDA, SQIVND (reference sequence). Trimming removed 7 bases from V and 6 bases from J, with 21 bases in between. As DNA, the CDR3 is TGTGCCAGTACTTTGTCGGCAGGTTTTGTGCATGGCTACACCTTC. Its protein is CASTLSAGFVHGYTF.

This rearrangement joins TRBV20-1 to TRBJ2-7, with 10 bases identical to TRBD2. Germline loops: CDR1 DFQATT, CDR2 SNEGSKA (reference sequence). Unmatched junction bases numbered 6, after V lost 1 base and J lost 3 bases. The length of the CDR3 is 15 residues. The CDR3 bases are TGCAGTGCTAGAGTGGCGCTAGCGGGAGACTACGAGCAGTACTTC. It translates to CSARVALAGDYEQYF.

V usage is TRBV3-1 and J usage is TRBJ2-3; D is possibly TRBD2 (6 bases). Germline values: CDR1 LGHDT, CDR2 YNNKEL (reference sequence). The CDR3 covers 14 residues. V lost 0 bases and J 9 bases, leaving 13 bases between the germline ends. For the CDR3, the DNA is TGTGCCAGCAGCCAAGATTTGCGGGGTCGAACGCAGTATTTT. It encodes CASSQDLRGRTQYF.

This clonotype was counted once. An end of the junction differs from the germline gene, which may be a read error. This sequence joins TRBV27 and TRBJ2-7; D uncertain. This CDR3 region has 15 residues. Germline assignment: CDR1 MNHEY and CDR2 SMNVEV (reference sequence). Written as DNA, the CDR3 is TGTGCCAGCAGTTTAGGCCCCCCGGGCTCCTATGAGCAGTACTTC. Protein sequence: CASSLGPPGSYEQYF.

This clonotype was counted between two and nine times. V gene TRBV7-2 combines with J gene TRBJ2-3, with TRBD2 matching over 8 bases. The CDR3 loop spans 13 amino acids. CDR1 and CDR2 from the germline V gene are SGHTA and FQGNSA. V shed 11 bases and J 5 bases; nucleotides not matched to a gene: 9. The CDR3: CAESGSGGDTQYF. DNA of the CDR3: TGTGCCGAAAGCGGGAGTGGGGGAGATACGCAGTATTTT. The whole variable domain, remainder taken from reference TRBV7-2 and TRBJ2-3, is GAGVSQSPSNKVTEKGKDVELRCDPISGHTALYWYRQSLGQGLEFLIYFQGNSAPDKSGLPSDRFSAERTGGSVSTLTIQRTQQEDSAVYLCAESGSGGDTQYFGPGTRLTVL.

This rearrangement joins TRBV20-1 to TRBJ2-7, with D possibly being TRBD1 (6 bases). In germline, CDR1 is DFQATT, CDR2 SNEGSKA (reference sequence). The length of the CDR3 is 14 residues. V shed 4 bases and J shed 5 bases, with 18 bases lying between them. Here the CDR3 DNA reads TGCAGTGCTAAACCTATTCAGGGGATCCACGAGCAGTACTTC. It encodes CSAKPIQGIHEQYF.

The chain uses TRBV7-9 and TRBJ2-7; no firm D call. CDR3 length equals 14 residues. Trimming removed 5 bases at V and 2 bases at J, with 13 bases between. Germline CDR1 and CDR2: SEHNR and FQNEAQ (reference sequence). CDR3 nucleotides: TGTGCCAGCAGCCTACAACAGACAACCTACGAGCAGTACTTC. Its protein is CASSLQQTTYEQYF.